These 13 T cell receptor beta chains came from one sample sequenced in a study of blood T cell repertoires in COVID-19. Using immunoSEQ multiplex PCR, the repertoire was profiled, and TCRdb retains in-frame clones only, with some absent. This sample has roughly 230,000 clones, with about 85% found just once. The specimen was PBMCs or T cells enriched from blood (not recorded which). These receptor sequences come from a woman in her forties or fifties who had been exposed to COVID-19.

This clone came up a few times. This rearrangement joins TRBV12-2 to TRBJ2-7; the listed D gene, TRBD1, was not tested against the DNA. TRBV12-2 is reported as a pseudogene. The CDR3 covers 15 residues. The CDR3 coding sequence is TGTGCAAGTCGCTTAGTAGGGGGACAGTACTACGAGCAGTACTTC. Amino acids: CASRLVGGQYYEQYF.

Written as DNA, the CDR3 is TGTGCCAGCAGCTTGGGACTGACCTATGGCTACACCTTC. Amino acids: CASSLGLTYGYTF. J is TRBJ1-2 and V is TRBV5-8; no clear D. CDR1 is SGHTS, CDR2 YDEGEE, per germline. The CDR3 sequence is 13 residues long. Trimming cost V 0 bases and J 4 bases, with 7 bases left between them.

The V gene is TRBV25-1, the J gene TRBJ1-1; weak D call: TRBD1 (5 bases). Trimming left V 6 bases short and J 1 base short, with 18 bases between. The CDR3 covers 16 residues. Germline CDR1 is MGHDK and CDR2 is SYGVNS. CDR3 protein: CASSPRGGSWNTEAFF. The CDR3 region has the DNA TGTGCCAGCAGCCCACGGGGGGGGTCTTGGAACACTGAAGCTTTCTTT.

V and J are TRBV27 and TRBJ2-3, with TRBD1 identical over 10 bases. This CDR3 has 15 residues. The V segment lost 2 bases and the J segment 5 bases; nucleotides outside the gene matches: 4. The germline V gene encodes CDR1 MNHEY and CDR2 SMNVEV (reference sequence). The CDR3 DNA sequence: TGTGCCAGCAGTTTACGGACAGGGGGAAGAGATACGCAGTATTTT. Translation gives CASSLRTGGRDTQYF.

CDR3 in DNA: TGTGCCAGCAGCTGGACAGGGGTTTACGAGCAGTACTTC. Amino acids: CASSWTGVYEQYF. The J gene is TRBJ2-7, the V gene TRBV6-2 or TRBV6-3, with TRBD1 matching 9 bases. Germline lookup yields CDR1 MNHEY and CDR2 SVGEGT. The CDR3 has 13 amino acids. V was pared by 6 bases and J by 4 bases, with 4 bases of the junction left unmatched.

The rearrangement uses TRBV11-3 and TRBJ2-2; D is possibly TRBD1 (5 bases). The CDR3 has 13 amino acids. The ends were cut back, 3 bases at V and 4 bases at J, with 6 bases in the middle. Germline lookup yields CDR1 SGHNT and CDR2 YENEEA. CDR3 in amino acids: CASSFRVTGELFF. CDR3 sequence (DNA): TGTGCCAGCAGCTTCAGGGTCACCGGGGAGCTGTTTTTT.

The chain is built from TRBV6-6 and TRBJ1-2; unclear D gene. The CDR3 contains 14 residues. Germline CDR1 reads MNHNY; CDR2 reads SVGAGI (reference sequence). Trimming took off 8 bases at V and 3 bases at J, with 16 bases between the two ends. In DNA form, the CDR3 reads TGTGCCAGCGCCCCCGTGGAGGCTCACTATGGCTACACCTTC. It yields the protein CASAPVEAHYGYTF.

This chain joins TRBV29-1 and TRBJ2-3; tentative D call: TRBD2 (6 bases). The CDR3 consists of 15 residues. The V gene lost 6 bases and the J gene lost 2 bases, with 18 bases spanning the gap. Germline CDR1 SQVTM, CDR2 ANQGSEA. In nucleotides, the CDR3 is TGCAGCGTGGTAAACGGGGCGGGGTACACAGATACGCAGTATTTT. Translating gives CSVVNGAGYTDTQYF.

V gene TRBV29-1 combines with J gene TRBJ1-2; tentative D call: TRBD1 (6 bases). The length of the CDR3 is 12 residues. Trimming stripped 7 bases from V and 8 bases from J, with 17 bases between. Germline V gene sequence: CDR1 SQVTM, CDR2 ANQGSEA. As DNA, the CDR3 is TGCAGCGCCAGCAGGGGTGGGGAGGGCTACACCTTC. As protein: CSASRGGEGYTF.

This chain connects TRBV5-8 to TRBJ1-1; D is uncertain. CDR1 is SGHTS, CDR2 YDEGEE, per germline. The V gene lost 3 bases and the J gene lost 1 base, with 10 bases spanning the gap. The CDR3 is 14 residues long. The CDR3 nucleotides read TGTGCCAGCAGCTCGACGGGTACGAACACTGAAGCTTTCTTT. This sequence encodes CASSSTGTNTEAFF. Drawing the rest from reference TRBV5-8 and TRBJ1-1, the complete variable domain is EAGVTQSPTHLIKTRGQQATLRCSPISGHTSVYWYQQALGLGLQFLLWYDEGEERNRGNFPPRFSGRQFPNYSSELNVNALELEDSALYLCASSSTGTNTEAFFGQGTRLTVV.

The chain joins TRBV11-3 to TRBJ2-3, with D unclear. With 1 base removed from V and 2 bases from J, the gap between germline ends came to 4 bases. From germline, CDR1 is SGHNT and CDR2 YENEEA. The CDR3 sequence is 13 residues long. This CDR3 reads CASSLADTDTQYF. In DNA form, the CDR3 reads TGTGCCAGCAGCTTAGCAGACACAGATACGCAGTATTTT.

This clone showed up just once. V and J are TRBV18 and TRBJ2-7; the D gene is possibly TRBD1 (5 bases). This CDR3 has 15 amino acids. V gave up 8 bases and J gave up 5 bases, with 22 bases separating them. Germline V gives CDR1 KGHSH, CDR2 LQKENI. The CDR3 DNA is TGTGCCAGCACGCCCTTTCCCTCAGGGATCGACGAGCAGTACTTC. Its protein product is CASTPFPSGIDEQYF.

A word on this clone: Other DNA sequences in the same sample also yield this CDR3. V is TRBV5-1 and J is TRBJ1-4, with 9 bases fitting TRBD1. CDR1 and CDR2 from the germline V gene are SGHRS and YFSETQ. The CDR3 has 14 amino acids. The ends lost 4 bases at V and 7 bases at J; junction bases unmatched: 5. The CDR3 DNA sequence: TGCGCCAGCAGCCTACAGGGGGCGGGTGAAAAACTGTTTTTT. Translating gives CASSLQGAGEKLFF.